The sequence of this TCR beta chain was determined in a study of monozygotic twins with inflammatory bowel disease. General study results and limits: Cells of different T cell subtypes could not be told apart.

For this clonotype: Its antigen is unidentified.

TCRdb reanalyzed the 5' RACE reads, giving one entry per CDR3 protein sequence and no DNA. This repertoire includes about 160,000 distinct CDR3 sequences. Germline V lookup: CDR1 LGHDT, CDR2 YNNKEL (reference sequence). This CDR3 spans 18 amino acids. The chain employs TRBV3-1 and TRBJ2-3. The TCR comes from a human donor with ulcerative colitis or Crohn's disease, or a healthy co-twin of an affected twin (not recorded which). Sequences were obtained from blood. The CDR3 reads CASSQDTPWVGRTDTQYF.